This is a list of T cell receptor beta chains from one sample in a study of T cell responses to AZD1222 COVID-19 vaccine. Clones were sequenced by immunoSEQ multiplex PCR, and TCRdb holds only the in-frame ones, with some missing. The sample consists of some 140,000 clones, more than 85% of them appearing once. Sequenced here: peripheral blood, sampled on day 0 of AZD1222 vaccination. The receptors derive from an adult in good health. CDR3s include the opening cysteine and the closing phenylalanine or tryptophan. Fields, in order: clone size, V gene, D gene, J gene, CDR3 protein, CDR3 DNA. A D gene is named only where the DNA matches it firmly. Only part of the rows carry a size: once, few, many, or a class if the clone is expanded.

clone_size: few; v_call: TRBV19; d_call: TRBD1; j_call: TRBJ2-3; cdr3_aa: CASRKDRSRPDTQYF; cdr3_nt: TGTGCCAGTAGAAAGGACAGGAGCAGGCCAGATACGCAGTATTTT
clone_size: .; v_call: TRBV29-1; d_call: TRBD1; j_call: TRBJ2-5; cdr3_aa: CSVRDSSETQYF; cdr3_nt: TGCAGCGTCCGGGACAGCTCAGAGACCCAGTACTTC
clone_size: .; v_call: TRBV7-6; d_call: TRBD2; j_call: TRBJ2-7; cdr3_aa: CASSAGTSGSGSGEQYF; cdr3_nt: TGTGCCAGCAGCGCCGGGACTAGCGGGAGTGGATCGGGGGAGCAGTACTTC
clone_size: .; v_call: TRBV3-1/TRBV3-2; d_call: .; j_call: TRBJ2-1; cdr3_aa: CASSNGYSSYNEQFF; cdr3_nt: TGTGCCAGCAGCAACGGTTATAGCTCCTACAATGAGCAGTTCTTC
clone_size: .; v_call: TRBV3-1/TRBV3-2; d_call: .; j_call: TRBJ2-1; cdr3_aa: CASSRPAGSGYNEQFF; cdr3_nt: TGTGCCAGCAGCCGGCCGGCGGGATCGGGTTACAATGAGCAGTTCTTC
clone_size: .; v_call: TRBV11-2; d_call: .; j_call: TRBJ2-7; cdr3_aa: CASSQTYSHQYEQYF; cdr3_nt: TGTGCCAGCAGCCAAACGTACTCTCACCAATACGAGCAGTACTTC
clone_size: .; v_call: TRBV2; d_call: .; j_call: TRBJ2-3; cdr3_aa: CASQRVRTDTQYF; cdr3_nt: TGTGCCAGTCAGCGGGTACGCACAGATACGCAGTATTTT
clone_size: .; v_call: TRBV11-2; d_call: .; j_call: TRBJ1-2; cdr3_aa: CASSSDRLGGYTF; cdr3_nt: TGTGCCAGCAGCTCTGACAGGTTGGGCGGCTACACCTTC
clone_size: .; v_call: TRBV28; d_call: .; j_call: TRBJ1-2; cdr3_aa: CASIQGPETINYGYTF; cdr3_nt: TGTGCCAGCATTCAGGGACCAGAGACCATAAACTATGGCTACACCTTC
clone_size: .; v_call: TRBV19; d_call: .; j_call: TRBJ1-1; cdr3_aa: CAISSRGGTEAFF; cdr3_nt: TGTGCCATCAGTAGCAGGGGCGGCACTGAAGCTTTCTTT
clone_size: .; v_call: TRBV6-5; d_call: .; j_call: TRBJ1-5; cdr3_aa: CASSYSYGSSNQPQHF; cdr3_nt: TGTGCCAGCAGTTACTCGTACGGGAGTAGCAATCAGCCCCAGCATTTT
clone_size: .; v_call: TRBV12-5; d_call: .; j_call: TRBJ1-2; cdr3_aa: CASGLVLWDGGRGYSYGYTF; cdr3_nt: TGTGCTAGTGGTTTGGTACTGTGGGATGGAGGGCGGGGGTATAGCTATGGCTACACCTTC
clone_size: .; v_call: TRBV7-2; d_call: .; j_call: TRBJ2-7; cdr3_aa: CASSPKAGIPYEQYF; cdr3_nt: TGTGCCAGCAGCCCTAAGGCGGGAATTCCCTACGAGCAGTACTTC
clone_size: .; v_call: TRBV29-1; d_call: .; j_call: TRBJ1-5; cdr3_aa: CSVEIAGNQPQHF; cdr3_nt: TGCAGCGTTGAGATAGCAGGCAATCAGCCCCAGCATTTT
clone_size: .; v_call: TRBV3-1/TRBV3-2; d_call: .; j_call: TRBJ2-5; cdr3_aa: CASSQRGESAETQYF; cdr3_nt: TGTGCCAGCAGCCAAAGGGGGGAATCGGCGGAGACCCAGTACTTC
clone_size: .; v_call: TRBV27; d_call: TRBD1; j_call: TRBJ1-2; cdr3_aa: CASSTKAGQALLSYTF; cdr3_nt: TGTGCCAGCAGTACTAAAGCGGGACAGGCCCTCCTTAGCTACACCTTC
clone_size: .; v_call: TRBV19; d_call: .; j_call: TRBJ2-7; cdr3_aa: CASSTLTAYEQYF; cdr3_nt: TGTGCCAGTAGTACCCTGACGGCCTACGAGCAGTACTTC
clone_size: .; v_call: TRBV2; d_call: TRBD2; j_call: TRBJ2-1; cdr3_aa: CASSEEVAGGSSYNEQFF; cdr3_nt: TGTGCCAGCAGTGAAGAGGTAGCGGGAGGCAGCTCCTACAATGAGCAGTTCTTC
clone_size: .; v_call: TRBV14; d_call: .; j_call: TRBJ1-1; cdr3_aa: CASRAGLNTEAFF; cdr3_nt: TGTGCCAGCAGGGCGGGTCTGAACACTGAAGCTTTCTTT
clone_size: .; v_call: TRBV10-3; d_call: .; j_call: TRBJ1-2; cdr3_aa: CAIGPRKSRGYTF; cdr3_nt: TGTGCCATCGGACCACGGAAAAGTCGTGGCTACACCTTC
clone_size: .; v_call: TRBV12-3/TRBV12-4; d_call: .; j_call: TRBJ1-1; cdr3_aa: CASSPRRDEAFF; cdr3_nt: TGTGCCAGCAGTCCACGCCGGGATGAAGCTTTCTTT
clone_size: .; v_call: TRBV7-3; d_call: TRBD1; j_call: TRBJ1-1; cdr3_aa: CASSLVQGGTEAFF; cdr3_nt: TGTGCCAGCAGCTTAGTCCAGGGGGGCACTGAAGCTTTCTTT
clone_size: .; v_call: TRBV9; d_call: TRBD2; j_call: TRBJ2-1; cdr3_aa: CASSTGLAGGNEQFF; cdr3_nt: TGTGCCAGCAGCACGGGACTAGCGGGAGGCAATGAGCAGTTCTTC
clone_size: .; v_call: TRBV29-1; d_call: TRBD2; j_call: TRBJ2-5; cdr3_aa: CSGGLAETQYF; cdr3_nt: TGCAGCGGGGGACTAGCAGAGACCCAGTACTTC
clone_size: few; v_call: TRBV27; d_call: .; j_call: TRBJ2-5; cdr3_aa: CASSWVPTQGTQYF; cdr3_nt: TGTGCCAGCAGTTGGGTCCCAACCCAAGGGACCCAGTACTTC
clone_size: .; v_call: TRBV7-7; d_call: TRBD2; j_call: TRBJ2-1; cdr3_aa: CASSRLAGWEQFF; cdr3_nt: TGTGCCAGCAGCCGACTAGCGGGATGGGAGCAGTTCTTC
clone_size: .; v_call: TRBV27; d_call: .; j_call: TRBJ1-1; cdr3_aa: CASSTGLGRTEAFF; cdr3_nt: TGTGCCAGCAGTACAGGGTTAGGTAGAACTGAAGCTTTCTTT
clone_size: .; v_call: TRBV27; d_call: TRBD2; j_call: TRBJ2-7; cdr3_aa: CASSFTPSGRAYEQYF; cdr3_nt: TGTGCCAGCAGTTTCACTCCTAGCGGGAGGGCGTACGAGCAGTACTTC
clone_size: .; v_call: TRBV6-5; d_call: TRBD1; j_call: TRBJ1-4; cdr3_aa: CASSWDRATNEKLFF; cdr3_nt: TGTGCCAGCAGTTGGGACAGGGCGACTAATGAAAAACTGTTTTTT
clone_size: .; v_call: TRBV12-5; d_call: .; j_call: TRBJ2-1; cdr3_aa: CATESGLSYNEQFF; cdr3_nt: TGTGCTACCGAAAGCGGGCTTTCCTACAATGAGCAGTTCTTC
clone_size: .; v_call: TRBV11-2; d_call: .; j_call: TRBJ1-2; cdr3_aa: CASSLGGRVGYGYTF; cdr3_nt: TGTGCCAGCAGCTTAGGAGGGAGGGTTGGCTATGGCTACACCTTC
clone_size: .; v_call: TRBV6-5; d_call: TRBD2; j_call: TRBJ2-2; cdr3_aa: CASTYIAGNTGELFF; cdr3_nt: TGTGCCAGCACGTATATAGCGGGGAACACCGGGGAGCTGTTTTTT
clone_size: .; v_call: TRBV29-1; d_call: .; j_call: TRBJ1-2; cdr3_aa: CSGEPPGPRSYGYTF; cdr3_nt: TGCAGCGGGGAACCTCCGGGACCCCGCTCTTATGGCTACACCTTC
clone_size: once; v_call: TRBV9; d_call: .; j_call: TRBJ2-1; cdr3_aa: CASSVAEYNEQFF; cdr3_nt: TGTGCCAGCAGCGTAGCAGAGTACAATGAGCAGTTCTTC
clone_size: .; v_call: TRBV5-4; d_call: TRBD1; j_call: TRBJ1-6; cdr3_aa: CASSGTGKRNSPLHF; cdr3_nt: TGTGCCAGCAGCGGGACAGGGAAGAGGAATTCACCCCTCCACTTT
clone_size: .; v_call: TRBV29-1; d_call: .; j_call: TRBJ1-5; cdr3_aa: CSVKGLGGTQPQHF; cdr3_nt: TGCAGCGTTAAGGGCTTGGGGGGGACTCAGCCCCAGCATTTT
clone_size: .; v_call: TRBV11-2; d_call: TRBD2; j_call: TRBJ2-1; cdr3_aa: CASSLYGQLAGGNEQFF; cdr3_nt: TGTGCCAGCAGCTTATATGGGCAACTAGCGGGAGGGAATGAGCAGTTCTTC
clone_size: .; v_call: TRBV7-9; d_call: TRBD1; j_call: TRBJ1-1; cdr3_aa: CASSFAGTVEAFF; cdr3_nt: TGTGCCAGCAGCTTCGCCGGGACAGTTGAAGCTTTCTTT
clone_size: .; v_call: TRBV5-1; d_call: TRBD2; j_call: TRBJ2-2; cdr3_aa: CASSLYEGLATASRAGELFF; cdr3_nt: TGCGCCAGCAGCTTGTATGAGGGACTAGCGACCGCCTCCAGAGCCGGGGAGCTGTTTTTT
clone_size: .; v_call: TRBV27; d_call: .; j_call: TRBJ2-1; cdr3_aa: CASSPRAVSYNEQFF; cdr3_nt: TGTGCCAGCAGTCCGCGGGCCGTTTCCTACAATGAGCAGTTCTTC